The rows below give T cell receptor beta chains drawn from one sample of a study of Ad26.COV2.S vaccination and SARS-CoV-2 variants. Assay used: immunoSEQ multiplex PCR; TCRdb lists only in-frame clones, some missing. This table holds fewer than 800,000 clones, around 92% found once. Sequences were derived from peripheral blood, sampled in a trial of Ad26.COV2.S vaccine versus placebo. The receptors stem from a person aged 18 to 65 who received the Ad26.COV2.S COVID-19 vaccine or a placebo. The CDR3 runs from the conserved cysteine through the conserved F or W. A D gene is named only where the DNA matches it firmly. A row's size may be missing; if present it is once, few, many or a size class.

CDR3 DNA: TGTGCCAGCAGTTTGGCGGGACAGGGGGCGCGGAACGAGCAGTACTTC
CDR3 protein: CASSLAGQGARNEQYF
D gene: TRBD1
clone size: .
V gene: TRBV27
J gene: TRBJ2-7

CDR3 DNA: TGTGCCAGCAGGACCCTTGGGAACACCGGGGAGCTGTTTTTT
CDR3 protein: CASRTLGNTGELFF
D gene: .
clone size: .
V gene: TRBV6-6
J gene: TRBJ2-2

CDR3 DNA: TGTGCCAGCAGCCGGGACCTCCAGGGCAATGAGCAGTTCTTC
CDR3 protein: CASSRDLQGNEQFF
D gene: .
clone size: .
V gene: TRBV6-2/TRBV6-3
J gene: TRBJ2-1

CDR3 DNA: TGTGCCAGCAGCACTGGTGGCTACACCTTC
CDR3 protein: CASSTGGYTF
D gene: .
clone size: .
V gene: TRBV21-1
J gene: TRBJ1-2

CDR3 DNA: TGTGCCTGGAGCGCCCGTTTTCGCGAGCAGTACTTC
CDR3 protein: CAWSARFREQYF
D gene: .
clone size: few
V gene: TRBV30
J gene: TRBJ2-7

CDR3 DNA: TGTGCCAGCAGACCGGACAGGGAGAACACTGAAGCTTTCTTT
CDR3 protein: CASRPDRENTEAFF
D gene: TRBD1
clone size: .
V gene: TRBV7-9
J gene: TRBJ1-1

CDR3 DNA: TGTGCCACCAGCAGAGATATCGGGACCTACGAGCAGTACTTC
CDR3 protein: CATSRDIGTYEQYF
D gene: .
clone size: .
V gene: TRBV15
J gene: TRBJ2-7

CDR3 DNA: TGTGCCAGCAGCTCCCGCCGGGACGGGAACACCGGGGAGCTGTTTTTT
CDR3 protein: CASSSRRDGNTGELFF
D gene: .
clone size: .
V gene: TRBV7-2
J gene: TRBJ2-2

CDR3 DNA: TGTGCCAGCAGGGGGACCGGGGAGCTGTTTTTT
CDR3 protein: CASRGTGELFF
D gene: .
clone size: .
V gene: TRBV6-5
J gene: TRBJ2-2

CDR3 DNA: TGCGCCAGCAGCGCGACTAGCGGGAGGGCAGAGACCCAGTACTTC
CDR3 protein: CASSATSGRAETQYF
D gene: TRBD2
clone size: once
V gene: TRBV5-1
J gene: TRBJ2-5

CDR3 DNA: TGTGCCAGCAGTGAAGAGAGGACAGGGGAAGGTTCACCCCTCCACTTT
CDR3 protein: CASSEERTGEGSPLHF
D gene: TRBD1
clone size: few
V gene: TRBV6-1
J gene: TRBJ1-6

CDR3 DNA: TGTGCCAGCAGTAAACCGCCACTAGCGGGAGGTCGCAATGAGCAGTTCTTC
CDR3 protein: CASSKPPLAGGRNEQFF
D gene: TRBD2
clone size: .
V gene: TRBV27
J gene: TRBJ2-1

CDR3 DNA: TGTGCCAGCAGCTTGCCCGGGAGCAATCAGCCCCAGCATTTT
CDR3 protein: CASSLPGSNQPQHF
D gene: .
clone size: .
V gene: TRBV7-9
J gene: TRBJ1-5

CDR3 DNA: TGTGCCACCAGTGTGAGAAAGACCCAGTACTTC
CDR3 protein: CATSVRKTQYF
D gene: .
clone size: .
V gene: TRBV15
J gene: TRBJ2-5

CDR3 DNA: TGTGCCTGGAGTGTACGCCCTAGCGGGGGAACCGGGGAGCTGTTTTTT
CDR3 protein: CAWSVRPSGGTGELFF
D gene: TRBD2
clone size: .
V gene: TRBV30
J gene: TRBJ2-2

CDR3 DNA: TGTGCCAGCAGCCCCACAGGGGCGCTCACTGAAGCTTTCTTT
CDR3 protein: CASSPTGALTEAFF
D gene: TRBD1
clone size: .
V gene: TRBV13
J gene: TRBJ1-1

CDR3 DNA: TGTGCCTGGAACAACCTAGCTGGGGCCAACGTCCTGACTTTC
CDR3 protein: CAWNNLAGANVLTF
D gene: .
clone size: .
V gene: TRBV30
J gene: TRBJ2-6

CDR3 DNA: TGTGCCAGCTCACCTCCGGGACAGGGCTACAATGAGCAGTTCTTC
CDR3 protein: CASSPPGQGYNEQFF
D gene: TRBD1
clone size: .
V gene: TRBV18
J gene: TRBJ2-1

CDR3 DNA: TGTGCCAGCAGCTCCCGGCCAGGGTCCTACGAGCAGTACTTC
CDR3 protein: CASSSRPGSYEQYF
D gene: .
clone size: few
V gene: TRBV11-2
J gene: TRBJ2-7

CDR3 DNA: TGCAGTGCTCGAGCGGTGGATGAGCAGTTCTTC
CDR3 protein: CSARAVDEQFF
D gene: .
clone size: .
V gene: TRBV20-1
J gene: TRBJ2-1

CDR3 DNA: TGTGCCAGCAGCTCGGGGACATCCCAAGAGACCCAGTACTTC
CDR3 protein: CASSSGTSQETQYF
D gene: .
clone size: .
V gene: TRBV5-4
J gene: TRBJ2-5

CDR3 DNA: TGTGCCAGCTCACCACTGGCACTAGCGGGCAACAATGAGCAGTTCTTC
CDR3 protein: CASSPLALAGNNEQFF
D gene: TRBD2
clone size: .
V gene: TRBV18
J gene: TRBJ2-1

CDR3 DNA: TGTGCCAGCAGTTCCCGGACAGACACTGAAGCTTTCTTT
CDR3 protein: CASSSRTDTEAFF
D gene: .
clone size: .
V gene: TRBV7-2
J gene: TRBJ1-1

CDR3 DNA: TGTGCCAGCAGTTCTCGATCCTCTATGAACACTGAAGCTTTCTTT
CDR3 protein: CASSSRSSMNTEAFF
D gene: .
clone size: .
V gene: TRBV28
J gene: TRBJ1-1

CDR3 DNA: TGCAGTGCTAGAGGGACCTGGGGCTACACCTTC
CDR3 protein: CSARGTWGYTF
D gene: .
clone size: .
V gene: TRBV20-1
J gene: TRBJ1-2

CDR3 DNA: TGTGCCAGCAGCTCCAACTTCTTTGGCTACACCTTC
CDR3 protein: CASSSNFFGYTF
D gene: .
clone size: .
V gene: TRBV7-9
J gene: TRBJ1-2

CDR3 DNA: TGTGCCAGCAGTGCCCGGGACAGGGGGGCTGGAAACACCATATATTTT
CDR3 protein: CASSARDRGAGNTIYF
D gene: TRBD1
clone size: .
V gene: TRBV27
J gene: TRBJ1-3

CDR3 DNA: TGTGCCAGCAGCCTTACAGTACCTGGGGCCAACGTCCTGACTTTC
CDR3 protein: CASSLTVPGANVLTF
D gene: .
clone size: .
V gene: TRBV7-9
J gene: TRBJ2-6

CDR3 DNA: TGTGCCAGCAGCACTGGACGTTGGCTAGCCCCGACCACCGGGGAGCTGTTTTTT
CDR3 protein: CASSTGRWLAPTTGELFF
D gene: .
clone size: once
V gene: TRBV11-2
J gene: TRBJ2-2

CDR3 DNA: TGTGCCAGTAGTACGGACAGGGACACTGAAGCTTTCTTT
CDR3 protein: CASSTDRDTEAFF
D gene: TRBD1
clone size: .
V gene: TRBV19
J gene: TRBJ1-1

CDR3 DNA: TGTGCCAGCAGCCCGCCCACGGGACAAGCTTTCTTT
CDR3 protein: CASSPPTGQAFF
D gene: .
clone size: .
V gene: TRBV11-2
J gene: TRBJ1-1

CDR3 DNA: TGTGCCAGCACGGGACAGATTAACACTGAAGCTTTCTTT
CDR3 protein: CASTGQINTEAFF
D gene: TRBD1
clone size: once
V gene: TRBV11-2
J gene: TRBJ1-1

CDR3 DNA: TGCGCCAGCAGTGAGTCGATCGGGACCCAGTACTTC
CDR3 protein: CASSESIGTQYF
D gene: .
clone size: .
V gene: TRBV10-2
J gene: TRBJ2-5

CDR3 DNA: TGTGCCAGCAGCTTTTCATCCGCCTACGAGCAGTACTTC
CDR3 protein: CASSFSSAYEQYF
D gene: .
clone size: .
V gene: TRBV13
J gene: TRBJ2-7

CDR3 DNA: TGCGCCAGCAGCCAATTAGCGGGGACCAATGAGCAGTTCTTC
CDR3 protein: CASSQLAGTNEQFF
D gene: TRBD2
clone size: once
V gene: TRBV4-3
J gene: TRBJ2-1

CDR3 DNA: TGTGCCAGCAGCTTACGAATCCGAGAGACCCAGTACTTC
CDR3 protein: CASSLRIRETQYF
D gene: .
clone size: .
V gene: TRBV11-3
J gene: TRBJ2-5

CDR3 DNA: TGTGCCAGCAGTTTACCCGGGACAGCCCAGACCCAGTACTTC
CDR3 protein: CASSLPGTAQTQYF
D gene: TRBD1
clone size: .
V gene: TRBV6-5
J gene: TRBJ2-5

CDR3 DNA: TGCGCCAGCAGTTCTGGTGGCTCTGGAAACACCATATATTTT
CDR3 protein: CASSSGGSGNTIYF
D gene: .
clone size: .
V gene: TRBV5-1
J gene: TRBJ1-3

CDR3 DNA: TGTGCCACCAGCAGGTGGGACGAGCAGTACTTC
CDR3 protein: CATSRWDEQYF
D gene: .
clone size: .
V gene: TRBV15
J gene: TRBJ2-7

CDR3 DNA: TGCGCCAGCAGCCTAAGTGGCAGGGGGTCTTACGAGCAGTACTTC
CDR3 protein: CASSLSGRGSYEQYF
D gene: TRBD1
clone size: .
V gene: TRBV4-3
J gene: TRBJ2-7

CDR3 DNA: TGCGCCAGCAGCCAAGTAAGTCCGTCCTACGAGCAGTACTTC
CDR3 protein: CASSQVSPSYEQYF
D gene: .
clone size: once
V gene: TRBV4-3
J gene: TRBJ2-7

CDR3 DNA: TGTGCCAGCAGCCAAGATACCGAGCAGTACTTC
CDR3 protein: CASSQDTEQYF
D gene: .
clone size: .
V gene: TRBV4-2
J gene: TRBJ2-7

CDR3 DNA: TGTGCCTGGAGTCCAGGGGGCTTAGAGACCCAGTACTTC
CDR3 protein: CAWSPGGLETQYF
D gene: TRBD1
clone size: .
V gene: TRBV30
J gene: TRBJ2-5

CDR3 DNA: TGCGCCAGCAGCTTGGATCCAGCGGAGACCCAGTACTTC
CDR3 protein: CASSLDPAETQYF
D gene: .
clone size: .
V gene: TRBV5-1
J gene: TRBJ2-5

CDR3 DNA: TGTGCCACCAGTGAACCACCGGGACAGGGGTTCACTAATGAAAAACTGTTTTTT
CDR3 protein: CATSEPPGQGFTNEKLFF
D gene: TRBD1
clone size: .
V gene: TRBV24-1
J gene: TRBJ1-4

CDR3 DNA: TGTGCCTGGAGTAGCCGGGCTACGCAGTATTTT
CDR3 protein: CAWSSRATQYF
D gene: .
clone size: .
V gene: TRBV30
J gene: TRBJ2-3

CDR3 DNA: TGTGCCATCAGTGAGGATCTGTGGAATGGCTACACCTTC
CDR3 protein: CAISEDLWNGYTF
D gene: .
clone size: .
V gene: TRBV10-3
J gene: TRBJ1-2

CDR3 DNA: TGCGCCAGCAGCCAAGACCACGGACTAGCGCATTACAATGAGCAGTTCTTC
CDR3 protein: CASSQDHGLAHYNEQFF
D gene: TRBD2
clone size: .
V gene: TRBV4-3
J gene: TRBJ2-1